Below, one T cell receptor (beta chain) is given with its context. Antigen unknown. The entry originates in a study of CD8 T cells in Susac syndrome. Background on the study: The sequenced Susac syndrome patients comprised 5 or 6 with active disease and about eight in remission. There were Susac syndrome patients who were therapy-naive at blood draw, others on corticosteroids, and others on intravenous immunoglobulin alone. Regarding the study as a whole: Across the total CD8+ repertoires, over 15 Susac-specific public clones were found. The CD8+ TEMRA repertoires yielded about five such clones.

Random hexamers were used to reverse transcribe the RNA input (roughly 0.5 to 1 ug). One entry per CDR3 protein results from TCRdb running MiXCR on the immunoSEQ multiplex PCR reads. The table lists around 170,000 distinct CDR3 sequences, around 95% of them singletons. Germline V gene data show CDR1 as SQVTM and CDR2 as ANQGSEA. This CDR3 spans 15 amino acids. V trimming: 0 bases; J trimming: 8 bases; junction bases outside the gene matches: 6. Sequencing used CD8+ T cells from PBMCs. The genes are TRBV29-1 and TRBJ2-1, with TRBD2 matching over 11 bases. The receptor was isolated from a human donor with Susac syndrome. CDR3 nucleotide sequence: TGCAGCGTTGAAGATGGAACTAGCGGGAGTTATGAGCAGTTCTTC. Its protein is CSVEDGTSGSYEQFF.